The rows below give T cell receptor beta chains drawn from one sample of a study of blood T cell repertoires in COVID-19. Data came from immunoSEQ multiplex PCR; TCRdb stores just in-frame clones and leaves some out. Among over 250,000 clones listed, approximately 83% were seen once. Sequenced material: peripheral blood. All receptors derive from a woman aged 65 to 85 with acute or convalescent COVID-19. The CDR3 runs from the conserved cysteine through the conserved F or W. Fields, in order: clone size, V gene, D gene, J gene, CDR3 protein, CDR3 DNA. A D gene is named only where the DNA matches it firmly. Part of the rows lack a size; the others show once, few, many or a class for expanded clones.

size: NA
V: TRBV20-1
D: NA
J: TRBJ2-1
CDR3: CSARIRGTRVF
DNA: TGCAGTGCTAGAATCCGGGGGACCCGCGTCTTC

size: NA
V: TRBV14
D: NA
J: TRBJ2-7
CDR3: CASSQFSYEQYF
DNA: TGTGCCAGCAGCCAATTCAGCTACGAGCAGTACTTC

size: NA
V: TRBV5-6
D: NA
J: TRBJ1-4
CDR3: CASSLGGHEKLFF
DNA: TGTGCCAGCAGCTTGGGGGGGCATGAAAAACTGTTTTTT

size: NA
V: TRBV6-5
D: TRBD1
J: TRBJ1-6
CDR3: CASSYGQGAGSPLHF
DNA: TGTGCCAGCAGTTACGGACAGGGGGCAGGGTCACCCCTCCACTTT

size: few
V: TRBV10-3
D: NA
J: TRBJ1-1
CDR3: CATGETTEAFF
DNA: TGTGCCACAGGGGAGACCACTGAAGCTTTCTTT

size: NA
V: TRBV18
D: NA
J: TRBJ2-5
CDR3: CASSPTQGGQETQYF
DNA: TGTGCCAGCTCACCGACCCAGGGTGGGCAAGAGACCCAGTACTTC

size: NA
V: TRBV19
D: NA
J: TRBJ2-4
CDR3: CASSSGRAKNIQYF
DNA: TGTGCCAGTAGTTCCGGCAGGGCCAAAAACATTCAGTACTTC

size: NA
V: TRBV9
D: NA
J: TRBJ2-1
CDR3: CASSVGGTGNNEQFF
DNA: TGTGCCAGCAGCGTAGGGGGGACTGGAAACAATGAGCAGTTCTTC

size: NA
V: TRBV2
D: NA
J: TRBJ1-4
CDR3: CASSEPHHSTNEKLFF
DNA: TGTGCCAGCAGTGAACCCCATCACTCAACTAATGAAAAACTGTTTTTT

size: once
V: TRBV7-8
D: TRBD2
J: TRBJ2-1
CDR3: CASSLFLAGTPSEQFF
DNA: TGTGCCAGCAGCTTATTCCTAGCGGGCACCCCATCGGAGCAGTTCTTC

size: NA
V: TRBV4-1
D: NA
J: TRBJ2-3
CDR3: CASSPPISDTQYF
DNA: TGCGCCAGCAGCCCTCCGATTAGCGATACGCAGTATTTT

size: NA
V: TRBV24-1
D: NA
J: TRBJ2-2
CDR3: CATSAVNTGELFF
DNA: TGTGCCACCAGTGCGGTAAACACCGGGGAGCTGTTTTTT

size: NA
V: TRBV29-1
D: NA
J: TRBJ2-1
CDR3: CSAPGQAAYNEQFF
DNA: TGCAGCGCCCCGGGACAAGCAGCCTACAATGAGCAGTTCTTC

size: NA
V: TRBV6-5
D: NA
J: TRBJ1-6
CDR3: CASRPGDTGSSPLHF
DNA: TGTGCCAGCAGGCCGGGGGATACCGGTAGTTCACCCCTCCACTTT

size: NA
V: TRBV9
D: NA
J: TRBJ2-1
CDR3: CASGPLGDRYNEQFF
DNA: TGTGCCAGCGGCCCCTTGGGAGACAGGTACAATGAGCAGTTCTTC

size: NA
V: TRBV24-1
D: TRBD1
J: TRBJ1-2
CDR3: CATRVRKGAITHYRYTF
DNA: TGTGCCACCAGAGTCAGGAAGGGGGCAATTACCCACTATCGCTACACCTTC

size: NA
V: TRBV7-2
D: TRBD1
J: TRBJ1-2
CDR3: CASSKGTEPFYTF
DNA: TGTGCCAGCAGCAAGGGGACAGAGCCTTTCTACACCTTC

size: NA
V: TRBV5-1
D: TRBD1
J: TRBJ2-1
CDR3: CASSFGQGSSYNEQFF
DNA: TGCGCCAGCAGCTTCGGACAGGGGAGCTCCTACAATGAGCAGTTCTTC

size: NA
V: TRBV27
D: TRBD1
J: TRBJ1-5
CDR3: CASSFYGQGEQPQHF
DNA: TGTGCCAGCAGTTTTTACGGACAGGGGGAGCAGCCCCAGCATTTT

size: NA
V: TRBV27
D: TRBD1
J: TRBJ1-1
CDR3: CASRAPGRGLNTEAFF
DNA: TGTGCCAGCAGAGCCCCGGGAAGGGGGCTAAACACTGAAGCTTTCTTT

size: NA
V: TRBV7-2
D: NA
J: TRBJ1-2
CDR3: CASSPDTNYGYTF
DNA: TGTGCCAGCAGCCCTGACACTAACTATGGCTACACCTTC

size: few
V: TRBV12-5
D: NA
J: TRBJ1-1
CDR3: CASGLSGMTLTEAFF
DNA: TGTGCTAGTGGTTTATCCGGGATGACTCTCACTGAAGCTTTCTTT

size: NA
V: TRBV2
D: NA
J: TRBJ2-6
CDR3: CASRGGIGANVLTF
DNA: TGTGCCAGCAGAGGAGGAATTGGGGCCAACGTCCTGACTTTC

size: NA
V: TRBV5-1
D: NA
J: TRBJ2-3
CDR3: CASSSGQLKADTQYF
DNA: TGCGCCAGCAGCTCGGGACAACTCAAGGCAGATACGCAGTATTTT

size: NA
V: TRBV6-5
D: NA
J: TRBJ1-2
CDR3: CASTPSGSRGGYTF
DNA: TGTGCCAGCACCCCGTCTGGGAGCCGGGGAGGCTACACCTTC

size: once
V: TRBV5-1
D: TRBD2
J: TRBJ2-3
CDR3: CASSSGLAGGGTDTQYF
DNA: TGCGCCAGCAGCTCGGGACTAGCGGGGGGCGGCACAGATACGCAGTATTTT

size: NA
V: TRBV7-6
D: NA
J: TRBJ2-3
CDR3: CASSLRGGTSTDTQYF
DNA: TGTGCCAGCAGCCTAAGGGGGGGTACTAGCACAGATACGCAGTATTTT

size: once
V: TRBV3-1/TRBV3-2
D: NA
J: TRBJ1-4
CDR3: CASSQDVRSPAKSTNEKLFF
DNA: TGTGCCAGCAGCCAAGACGTGCGATCCCCCGCTAAGTCCACTAATGAAAAACTGTTTTTT

size: NA
V: TRBV7-8
D: TRBD1
J: TRBJ1-2
CDR3: CASSSTGTAYGYTF
DNA: TGTGCCAGCAGCTCGACCGGGACAGCATATGGCTACACCTTC

size: NA
V: TRBV10-3
D: NA
J: TRBJ2-1
CDR3: CAAMGGGGHEQFF
DNA: TGTGCCGCCATGGGGGGGGGCGGGCATGAGCAGTTCTTC

size: NA
V: TRBV5-1
D: NA
J: TRBJ1-2
CDR3: CASSGSGFNGYTF
DNA: TGCGCCAGCAGCGGCTCAGGGTTCAATGGCTACACCTTC

size: once
V: TRBV6-5
D: NA
J: TRBJ1-2
CDR3: CASSYSPDSYGYTF
DNA: TGTGCCAGCAGTTACTCCCCGGACAGCTATGGCTACACCTTC

size: NA
V: TRBV13
D: NA
J: TRBJ1-1
CDR3: CASSLTVKEGGTEAFF
DNA: TGTGCCAGCAGCTTAACGGTGAAGGAAGGCGGCACTGAAGCTTTCTTT

size: NA
V: TRBV7-8
D: NA
J: TRBJ2-1
CDR3: CASSPKTPAVEQFF
DNA: TGTGCCAGCAGCCCAAAAACCCCCGCGGTTGAGCAGTTCTTC

size: NA
V: TRBV2
D: TRBD1
J: TRBJ1-5
CDR3: CASSGTGGYQPQHF
DNA: TGTGCCAGCAGCGGAACAGGGGGTTATCAGCCCCAGCATTTT

size: once
V: TRBV13
D: TRBD1
J: TRBJ1-2
CDR3: CASSYGTGVLYGYTF
DNA: TGTGCCAGCAGTTACGGGACAGGGGTCCTCTATGGCTACACCTTC

size: NA
V: TRBV5-6
D: TRBD1
J: TRBJ1-5
CDR3: CASSLAGGGNQPQHF
DNA: TGTGCCAGCAGCTTGGCAGGGGGAGGCAATCAGCCCCAGCATTTT

size: NA
V: TRBV7-3
D: TRBD2
J: TRBJ2-7
CDR3: CASSLIPVGLAGSYEQYF
DNA: TGTGCCAGCAGCCTTATACCGGTAGGACTAGCGGGATCCTACGAGCAGTACTTC

size: NA
V: TRBV5-1
D: TRBD1
J: TRBJ1-6
CDR3: CASRPTGALSSYNSPLHF
DNA: TGCGCCAGCAGACCCACAGGGGCCTTGAGCTCCTATAATTCACCCCTCCACTTT

size: NA
V: TRBV5-1
D: TRBD1
J: TRBJ2-1
CDR3: CASSRQGASSYNEQFF
DNA: TGCGCCAGCAGCAGGCAGGGGGCGAGCTCCTACAATGAGCAGTTCTTC

size: once
V: TRBV3-1/TRBV3-2
D: TRBD2
J: TRBJ2-5
CDR3: CASSHFGRGGETQYF
DNA: TGTGCCAGCAGCCACTTCGGGAGGGGCGGAGAGACCCAGTACTTC

size: NA
V: TRBV27
D: NA
J: TRBJ1-6
CDR3: CASSFVWGQAFAPLHF
DNA: TGTGCCAGCAGTTTCGTTTGGGGGCAGGCTTTCGCACCCCTCCACTTT

size: NA
V: TRBV5-1
D: TRBD2
J: TRBJ2-2
CDR3: CASSPLAGMRTGELFF
DNA: TGCGCCAGCAGCCCCCTAGCGGGGATGCGGACCGGGGAGCTGTTTTTT

size: NA
V: TRBV6-5
D: NA
J: TRBJ1-6
CDR3: CASSLQIPRSPLHF
DNA: TGTGCCAGCAGCCTACAAATTCCGAGGTCACCCCTCCACTTT

size: NA
V: TRBV5-1
D: TRBD1
J: TRBJ2-4
CDR3: CASSPVLGGTGGIGNIQYF
DNA: TGCGCCAGCAGCCCAGTTTTAGGCGGGACAGGCGGAATTGGGAACATTCAGTACTTC

size: NA
V: TRBV5-4
D: NA
J: TRBJ1-6
CDR3: CASSWGQPGNSPLHF
DNA: TGTGCCAGCAGCTGGGGACAACCGGGAAATTCACCCCTCCACTTT

size: NA
V: TRBV5-1
D: NA
J: TRBJ1-2
CDR3: CASSLAGGTNYGYTF
DNA: TGCGCCAGCAGCTTGGCCGGAGGTACTAACTATGGCTACACCTTC

size: NA
V: TRBV2
D: NA
J: TRBJ2-4
CDR3: CASSAGNRGNRNIQYF
DNA: TGTGCCAGCAGTGCCGGGAACAGAGGAAACCGAAACATTCAGTACTTC

size: NA
V: TRBV28
D: NA
J: TRBJ1-1
CDR3: CASSFPDSYTEAFF
DNA: TGTGCCAGCAGTTTTCCGGACAGTTACACTGAAGCTTTCTTT

size: NA
V: TRBV5-1
D: NA
J: TRBJ2-7
CDR3: CASSLGSTVAVYEQYF
DNA: TGCGCCAGCAGCTTGGGTTCTACTGTCGCTGTCTACGAGCAGTACTTC

size: NA
V: TRBV11-2
D: NA
J: TRBJ2-7
CDR3: CASSLVRVEQYF
DNA: TGTGCCAGCAGCTTAGTCCGGGTCGAGCAGTACTTC

size: NA
V: TRBV7-6
D: NA
J: TRBJ1-4
CDR3: CASSLDSSFNEKLFF
DNA: TGTGCCAGCAGCTTAGACAGTTCGTTTAATGAAAAACTGTTTTTT

size: few
V: TRBV5-1
D: NA
J: TRBJ1-1
CDR3: CASSLATAVMNTEAFF
DNA: TGCGCCAGCAGCTTGGCGACAGCCGTCATGAACACTGAAGCTTTCTTT